This T cell receptor (beta chain) is drawn from a study of blood T cell repertoires in COVID-19. Study-wide context: Acute and convalescent COVID-19 specimens originated in the United States, Italy and Spain. From T cells, B-cell-depleted T cells, or PBMCs came the material, which was cDNA or gDNA.

Authors' data handling: For nucleated cells, counts were estimated from reference gene primer amplification. Data came from immunoSEQ multiplex PCR; TCRdb stores just in-frame clones and leaves some out. The V and J calls and clone size are taken from that table; D and trimming were inferred from the DNA. The sample consists of some 65,000 clones, approximately 85% of them appearing once. V gave up 0 bases and J gave up 10 bases; unmatched junction bases: 3. The CDR3 sequence is 13 residues long. Germline CDR1 reads MNHEY; CDR2 reads SVGAGI. This clonotype was sampled from a man at least 80 years old with acute or convalescent COVID-19. Sample: peripheral blood. V and J are TRBV6-5 and TRBJ2-1; 7 bases map to TRBD1. The CDR3 loop reads CASSYSRGREQFF. DNA of the CDR3: TGTGCCAGCAGTTACTCGAGGGGGCGGGAGCAGTTCTTC.